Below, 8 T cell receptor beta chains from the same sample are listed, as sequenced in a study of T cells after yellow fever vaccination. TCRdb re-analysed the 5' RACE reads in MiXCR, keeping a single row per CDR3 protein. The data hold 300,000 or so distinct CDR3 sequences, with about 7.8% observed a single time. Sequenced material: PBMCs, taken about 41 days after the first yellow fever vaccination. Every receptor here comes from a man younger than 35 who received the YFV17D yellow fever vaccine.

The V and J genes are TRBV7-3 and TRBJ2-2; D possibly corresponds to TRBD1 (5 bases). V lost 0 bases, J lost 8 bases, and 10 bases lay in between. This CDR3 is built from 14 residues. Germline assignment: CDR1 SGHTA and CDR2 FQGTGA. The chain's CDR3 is CASSLTLGAGELFF. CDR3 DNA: TGTGCCAGCAGCTTAACCCTAGGGGCTGGGGAGCTGTTTTTT.

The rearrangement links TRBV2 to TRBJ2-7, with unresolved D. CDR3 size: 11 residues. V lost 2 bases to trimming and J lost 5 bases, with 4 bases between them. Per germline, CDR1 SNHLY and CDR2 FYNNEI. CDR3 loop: CASSERNEQYF. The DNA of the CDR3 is TGTGCCAGCAGTGAAAGGAACGAGCAGTACTTC. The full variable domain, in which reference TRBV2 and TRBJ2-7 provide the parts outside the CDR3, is EPEVTQTPSHQVTQMGQEVILRCVPISNHLYFYWYRQILGQKVEFLVSFYNNEISEKSEIFDDQFSVERPDGSNFTLKIRSTKLEDSAMYFCASSERNEQYFGPGTRLTVT.

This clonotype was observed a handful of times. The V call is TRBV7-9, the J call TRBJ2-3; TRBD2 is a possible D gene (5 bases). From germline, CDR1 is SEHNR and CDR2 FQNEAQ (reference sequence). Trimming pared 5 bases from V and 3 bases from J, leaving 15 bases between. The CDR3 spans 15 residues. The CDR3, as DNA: TGTGCCAGCAGCAGCGGTTTGTGGGCAACAGATACGCAGTATTTT. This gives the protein CASSSGLWATDTQYF.

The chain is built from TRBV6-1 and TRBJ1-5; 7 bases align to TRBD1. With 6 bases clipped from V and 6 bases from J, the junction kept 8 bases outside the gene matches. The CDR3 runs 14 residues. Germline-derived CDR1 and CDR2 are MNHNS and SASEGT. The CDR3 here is CASRATGASQPQHF. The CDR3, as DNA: TGTGCCAGCAGAGCTACAGGGGCGAGTCAGCCCCAGCATTTT.

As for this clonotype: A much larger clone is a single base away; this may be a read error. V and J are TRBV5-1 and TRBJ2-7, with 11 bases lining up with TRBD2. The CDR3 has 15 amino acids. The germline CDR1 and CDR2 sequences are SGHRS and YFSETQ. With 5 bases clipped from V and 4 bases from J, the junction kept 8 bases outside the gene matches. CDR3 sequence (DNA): TGCGCCAGCAGGGGACTAGCGGAGGGGAGTTACGAGCAGTACTTC. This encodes CASRGLAEGSYEQYF.

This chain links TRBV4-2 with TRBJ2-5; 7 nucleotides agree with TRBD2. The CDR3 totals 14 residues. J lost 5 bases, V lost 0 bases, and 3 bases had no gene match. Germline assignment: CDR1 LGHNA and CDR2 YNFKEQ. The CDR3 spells CASSQDRGGETQYF. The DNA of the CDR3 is TGTGCCAGCAGCCAAGATCGGGGAGGGGAGACCCAGTACTTC.

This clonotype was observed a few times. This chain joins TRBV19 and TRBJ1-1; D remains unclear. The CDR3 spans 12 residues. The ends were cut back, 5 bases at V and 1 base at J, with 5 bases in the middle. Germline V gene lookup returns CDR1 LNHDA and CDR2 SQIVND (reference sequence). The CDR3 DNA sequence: TGTGCCAGTAGTCACCCGAACACTGAAGCTTTCTTT. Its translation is CASSHPNTEAFF. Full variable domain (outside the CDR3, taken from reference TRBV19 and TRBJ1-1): DGGITQSPKYLFRKEGQNVTLSCEQNLNHDAMYWYRQDPGQGLRLIYYSQIVNDFQKGDIAEGYSVSREKKESFPLTVTSAQKNPTAFYLCASSHPNTEAFFGQGTRLTVV.

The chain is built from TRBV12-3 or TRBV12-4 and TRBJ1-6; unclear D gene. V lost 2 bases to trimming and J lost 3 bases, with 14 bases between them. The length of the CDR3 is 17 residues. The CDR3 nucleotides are TGTGCCAGCAGTTTAAGAGGGCATAACCGCTATAATTCACCCCTCCACTTT. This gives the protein CASSLRGHNRYNSPLHF.